The 25 T cell receptor beta chains below all came from one sample that was sequenced in a study of T cells in Graves' hyperthyroidism and ophthalmopathy. Researchers amplified the TCR beta CDR3 regions from RNA transcripts. The primer set for the first-round RT-PCR of the TCR CDR3 was HTBI. TCRdb reprocessed the multiplex PCR reads via MiXCR and lists one record per CDR3 protein. The profile shows a few hundred thousand distinct CDR3 sequences, more than 15% of them singletons. Sample: blood. The receptors stem from a woman between 18 and 30 years old with Graves' hyperthyroidism.

This clonotype was picked up a small number of times. This chain links TRBV24-1 with TRBJ1-5, with TRBD1 matching 9 bases. The CDR3 covers 16 residues. CDR1 KGHDR and CDR2 SFDVKD come from the germline V gene. The trim removed 3 bases at V and 6 bases at J, leaving 8 bases unmatched. CDR3 amino acids: CATSDIQGAGGQPQHF. In nucleotides, the CDR3 is TGTGCCACCAGTGATATACAGGGGGCTGGGGGTCAGCCCCAGCATTTT.

In the case of this clonotype: A much larger clone lies a single base off, so this may be a read error. This CDR3 is CASSRTPQLRETQFF. CDR3 bases: TGTGCCAGCAGCCGGACACCTCAACTGCGAGAGACCCAGTTCTTC. The rearrangement links TRBV6-1 to TRBJ2-5; D possibly corresponds to TRBD1 (5 bases). The J call is in doubt because the DNA end fits TRBJ2-1 better. The CDR3 is 15 residues long. Germline loops: CDR1 MNHNS, CDR2 SASEGT.

This clonotype was seen a few times. The chain has TRBV7-6 and TRBJ2-7, with TRBD1 matching over 9 bases. The J segment lost 6 bases and the V segment lost 5 bases, leaving 5 bases of the junction unmatched. The germline gives CDR1 SGHVS, CDR2 FNYEAQ. This CDR3 spans 13 amino acids. Written as DNA, the CDR3 is TGTGCCAGCAGCCGCCGGGACAGGGTCGAGCAGTACTTC. Translated: CASSRRDRVEQYF.

In the case of this clonotype: A much more abundant neighbour one base away suggests this may be a read error. This chain joins TRBV30 and TRBJ2-1; the D gene is possibly TRBD2 (6 bases). The CDR3 extends over 11 amino acids. CDR1 is GTSNPN and CDR2 is SVGIG in the germline V gene (reference sequence). The CDR3 is CARSGEDEQFF. In DNA form, the CDR3 reads TGTGCCCGGAGTGGGGAGGATGAGCAGTTCTTC.

This clonotype was found many times. This chain joins TRBV3-1 and TRBJ2-7; 9 bases are a match to TRBD2. Germline values: CDR1 LGHDT, CDR2 YNNKEL (reference sequence). The CDR3 has 15 amino acids. Trimming removed 5 bases from V and 2 bases from J; junction bases left unmatched: 7. CDR3 in amino acids: CASSAQAGGPYEQYF. Here the CDR3 DNA reads TGTGCCAGCAGCGCGCAGGCGGGAGGGCCCTACGAGCAGTACTTC.

In this sample, this clonotype turned up a few times. V and J are TRBV27 and TRBJ1-6; weak D call: TRBD1 (5 bases). V was trimmed by 5 bases and J by 7 bases, leaving 15 bases between them. CDR1 and CDR2 from the germline V gene are MNHEY and SMNVEV (reference sequence). This CDR3 is 15 amino acids long. Here the CDR3 reads CASSLNRGVNSPLHF. CDR3 coding DNA: TGTGCCAGCAGTCTAAACCGGGGGGTAAATTCACCCCTCCACTTT.

This clonotype was recorded at least ten times. The chain is built from TRBV18 and TRBJ2-1; TRBD1 agrees at 12 bases. The CDR3 is 15 amino acids. V dropped 3 bases and J dropped 10; count of bases not matched to a gene: 7. Germline lookup yields CDR1 KGHSH and CDR2 LQKENI. CDR3 region: CASSPLGQGAGEQFF. CDR3 bases: TGTGCCAGCTCACCCTTGGGACAGGGGGCAGGGGAGCAGTTCTTC. The whole variable domain, filled in from reference TRBV18 and TRBJ2-1, reads NAGVMQNPRHLVRRRGQEARLRCSPMKGHSHVYWYRQLPEEGLKFMVYLQKENIIDESGMPKERFSAEFPKEGPSILRIQQVVRGDSAAYFCASSPLGQGAGEQFFGPGTRLTVL.

This clonotype was recorded at least ten times. The chain recombines TRBV12-3 or TRBV12-4 with TRBJ1-2; 9 bases agree with TRBD1. Trimming removed 6 bases from V and 4 bases from J; junction bases left unmatched: 6. The CDR3 sequence is 14 residues long. CDR3 protein: CASRGQGHSYGYTF. The CDR3 DNA reads as TGTGCCAGCAGGGGACAGGGACATAGCTATGGCTACACCTTC.

V gene TRBV20-1 combines with J gene TRBJ2-7; TRBD1 aligns across 9 bases. CDR1 and CDR2 from the germline V gene are DFQATT and SNEGSKA (reference sequence). V lost 8 bases, J lost 1 base, and 6 bases stayed unmatched. CDR3 size: 13 residues. CDR3 nucleotides: TGCAGTCCTCCCGGGACAGGGTCCTACGAGCAGTACTTC. Translation gives CSPPGTGSYEQYF.

This clonotype has a handful of counts. The V call is TRBV20-1, the J call TRBJ1-5; D remains unclear. The CDR3 consists of 14 residues. Germline V gene data show CDR1 as DFQATT and CDR2 as SNEGSKA (reference sequence). The V gene lost 3 bases and the J gene lost 2 bases, with 11 bases spanning the gap. The CDR3 protein is CSASPGQGNQPQHF. Written as DNA, the CDR3 is TGCAGTGCTAGTCCGGGCCAGGGCAATCAGCCCCAGCATTTT.

This clonotype came up many times. The genes are TRBV5-1 and TRBJ2-1; 14 nucleotides align to TRBD2. V lost 5 bases to trimming and J lost 6 bases; unmatched junction nucleotides: 13. Germline CDR1 reads SGHRS; CDR2 reads YFSETQ. The CDR3 length is 18 residues. CDR3: CASRDPGTSGSAVNEQFF. CDR3 bases: TGCGCCAGCAGAGACCCGGGGACTAGCGGGAGTGCCGTCAATGAGCAGTTCTTC. The full variable domain, rest sourced from reference TRBV5-1 and TRBJ2-1, is KAGVTQTPRYLIKTRGQQVTLSCSPISGHRSVSWYQQTPGQGLQFLFEYFSETQRNKGNFPGRFSGRQFSNSRSEMNVSTLELGDSALYLCASRDPGTSGSAVNEQFFGPGTRLTVL.

This clonotype was observed a single time. The junction departs from the called germline gene at one end, perhaps through a read error. This rearrangement joins TRBV7-9 to TRBJ2-7; TRBD1 agrees at 8 bases. CDR3 length: 15 residues. CDR1 and CDR2 from the germline V gene are SEHNR and FQNEAQ (reference sequence). This CDR3 is CASSLAGQDYYGQYF. The DNA of the CDR3 is TGTGCCAGCAGCTTAGCGGGACAGGATTACTACGGGCAGTACTTC.

This clonotype occurred many times. The rearrangement links TRBV3-1 to TRBJ1-3; the D gene is possibly TRBD1 (6 bases). V shed 7 bases and J shed 0 bases, with 16 bases lying between them. Germline V lookup: CDR1 LGHDT, CDR2 YNNKEL (reference sequence). This CDR3 comprises 16 residues. CDR3 in amino acids: CASTPRGATSGNTIYF. The CDR3, as DNA: TGTGCCAGCACCCCAAGGGGGGCTACCTCTGGAAACACCATATATTTT.

This clonotype was detected many times. The CDR3 bases are TGCAGCGCCCTGGGACTAGCGGGGGGCGAGCAGTACTTC. Translated: CSALGLAGGEQYF. The V gene is TRBV29-1, the J gene TRBJ2-7, with 15 positions matching TRBD2. CDR3 length: 13 residues. CDR1 and CDR2 (germline): SQVTM, ANQGSEA. V lost 7 bases, J lost 6 bases, and 4 bases stayed unmatched.

This clonotype was observed a handful of times. The chain recombines TRBV5-8 with TRBJ2-3; 7 nucleotides agree with TRBD1. This CDR3 has 15 residues. V shed 0 bases, J shed 2 bases, and the junction held 3 bases outside the gene matches. CDR1 is SGHTS and CDR2 is YDEGEE in the germline V gene. CDR3 sequence: CASSLDRGFTDTQYF. The CDR3 coding sequence is TGTGCCAGCAGCTTGGACAGGGGTTTCACAGATACGCAGTATTTT.

This clonotype has at least ten counts. This chain connects TRBV20-1 to TRBJ2-3; TRBD2 matches at 7 bases. J gave up 1 base and V 6 bases, and 7 bases lay outside the gene matches. The CDR3 runs 14 residues. In germline, CDR1 is DFQATT, CDR2 SNEGSKA (reference sequence). The CDR3 loop reads CSARWGGRTDTQYF. In DNA form, the CDR3 reads TGCAGTGCCCGGTGGGGGGGACGCACAGATACGCAGTATTTT.

This clonotype came up once. The chain employs TRBV3-1 and TRBJ1-1; TRBD1 matches at 8 bases. Germline V CDR1 and CDR2: LGHDT, YNNKEL (reference sequence). The ends lost 8 bases at V and 0 bases at J; junction bases unmatched: 5. The CDR3 is 14 amino acids. CDR3 in DNA: TGTGCCAGCGGACAGGGACCCTTGAACACTGAAGCTTTCTTT. As protein: CASGQGPLNTEAFF.

The sample holds many counts of this clonotype. The V gene is TRBV12-5, the J gene TRBJ2-3; D may match TRBD1 or TRBD2 (5 bases each). The V gene's germline CDR1 is LGHNT and CDR2 FRNRAP. V lost 2 bases and J lost 0, with 9 bases in between. The CDR3 loop spans 15 amino acids. Here the CDR3 DNA reads TGTGCTAGTGGTTTGATGGGACCCAGCACAGATACGCAGTATTTT. Its translation: CASGLMGPSTDTQYF.

The sample holds many counts of this clonotype. The chain employs TRBV12-3 or TRBV12-4 and TRBJ2-1; D not resolved. This CDR3 region has 16 residues. Trimming removed 1 base at V and 0 bases at J, with 10 bases between. The CDR3 loop reads CASSLGPLSSYNEQFF. The CDR3 DNA follows: TGTGCCAGCAGTTTAGGACCCCTTAGCTCCTACAATGAGCAGTTCTTC.

This clonotype appeared many times. This chain connects TRBV5-1 to TRBJ1-4; 8 bases are shared with TRBD1. Germline CDR1 reads SGHRS; CDR2 reads YFSETQ. Losses at the gene ends were 2 bases for V and 8 bases for J; bases not matched to a gene: 8. CDR3 size: 15 residues. The DNA for the CDR3 is TGCGCCAGCAGCTTCGACAGGGGCGGCGGAGAAAAACTGTTTTTT. It is translated as CASSFDRGGGEKLFF.

The table lists this clonotype with many counts. The chain's CDR3 is CASSLASWTSGGSDTQYF. In nucleotides, the CDR3 is TGTGCCAGCAGTTTAGCCTCATGGACTAGCGGGGGGTCAGATACGCAGTATTTT. The chain is built from TRBV12-3 or TRBV12-4 and TRBJ2-3; 14 positions match TRBD2. The CDR3 loop spans 18 amino acids. The J segment lost 4 bases and the V segment lost 0 bases, leaving 6 bases of the junction unmatched.

This clonotype was detected many times. This chain uses TRBV11-3 with TRBJ1-2; 7 bases agree with TRBD1. With V trimmed by 5 bases and J by 3 bases, 9 bases remained unmatched. CDR3 length: 15 residues. CDR1 SGHNT and CDR2 YENEEA come from the germline V gene. The CDR3 here is CASSPGGGSDYGYTF. The CDR3 DNA reads as TGTGCCAGCAGCCCAGGGGGGGGCTCGGACTATGGCTACACCTTC. Together with reference TRBV11-3 and TRBJ1-2, the CDR3 gives the full variable domain: EAGVVQSPRYKIIEKKQPVAFWCNPISGHNTLYWYLQNLGQGPELLIRYENEEAVDDSQLPKDRFSAERLKGVDSTLKIQPAELGDSAVYLCASSPGGGSDYGYTFGSGTRLTVV.

V is TRBV4-1 and J is TRBJ2-1; D unresolved. The CDR3 runs to 16 residues. Germline V gene sequence: CDR1 MGHRA, CDR2 YSYEKL. Deletions cut 1 base from V and 1 base from J, with 11 bases between. The CDR3 sequence: CASSQGGARSYNEQFF. In DNA, the CDR3 is TGCGCCAGCAGCCAAGGTGGTGCGAGATCCTACAATGAGCAGTTCTTC.

This clonotype was counted many times. The CDR3 bases are TGTGCCAGCAGAGGCCGACAGGGACCGTCCTACGAGCAGTACTTC. Its protein product is CASRGRQGPSYEQYF. The chain has TRBV27 and TRBJ2-7, with 7 bases fitting TRBD1. V was pared by 6 bases and J by 1 base, with 9 bases of the junction left unmatched. The CDR3 consists of 15 residues. Per germline, CDR1 MNHEY and CDR2 SMNVEV (reference sequence).

This clonotype was recorded at least ten times. The V call is TRBV12-3 or TRBV12-4, the J call TRBJ2-3, with a possible D match to TRBD1 (7 bases). The CDR3 totals 16 residues. The V and J ends lost 3 bases and 3 bases respectively, with 16 bases between them. This CDR3 is CASSFRAGGSTDTQYF. The CDR3 region has the DNA TGTGCCAGCAGTTTCCGGGCAGGGGGGTCGACAGATACGCAGTATTTT.